Listed below are T cell receptor beta chains from one sample, sequenced in a study of blood T cells in healthy people across ages. TCRdb independently ran MiXCR on the 5' RACE reads; one entry per CDR3 protein. Among some 800,000 distinct CDR3 sequences, around 45% were seen once, and the ten largest hold 15% to 25%. The sample taken for sequencing was blood. These receptors all stem from a man aged 55 to 69 in good health. Each CDR3 is given without its conserved first and last residue. The order of the fields is J gene, CDR3 length, V gene, CDR3 protein.

J: TRBJ2-3
length: 12
V: TRBV24-1
CDR3: ATSEQGAGDTQY

J: TRBJ2-3
length: 14
V: TRBV7-9
CDR3: ASSLVAGGLTDTQY

J: TRBJ2-5
length: 12
V: TRBV27
CDR3: ASRKAGPYNEQY

J: TRBJ2-7
length: 14
V: TRBV6-2/TRBV6-3
CDR3: ASSPRGATETYEQY

J: NA
length: 12
V: TRBV6-1
CDR3: ASSGRDIQETQY

J: TRBJ1-5
length: 13
V: TRBV21-1
CDR3: ASSKRRDGHQPQH

J: TRBJ1-5
length: 12
V: TRBV20-1
CDR3: SARVQAAHQPQH

J: TRBJ1-5
length: 15
V: TRBV7-6
CDR3: ASSLDAPQGSNQPQH

J: TRBJ1-2
length: 9
V: TRBV29-1
CDR3: SAQVGDDYT

J: TRBJ1-4
length: 13
V: TRBV27
CDR3: ASRGLGSPNEKLF

J: TRBJ2-1
length: 13
V: TRBV7-2
CDR3: ASSFGAPSYNEQF

J: TRBJ2-3
length: 11
V: TRBV19
CDR3: ASTRTRTGTQY

J: TRBJ2-1
length: 15
V: TRBV15
CDR3: ATSRGEGGRINNERF

J: TRBJ2-7
length: 10
V: TRBV2
CDR3: ASSGAPYEQY

J: TRBJ2-1
length: 15
V: TRBV4-3
CDR3: ASSQGYSAGVTNEQF

J: TRBJ1-5
length: 11
V: TRBV27
CDR3: ASSPFSNQPQH